This T cell receptor beta chain was observed in a study of control samples from healthy donors and cancer patients (dated by TCRdb to 2018 to 2020). The receptor library was made with the immunoSEQ multiplex PCR assay. As stored in TCRdb, this immuneACCESS dataset retains in-frame rearrangements with V and J assigned. A fraction of the clones does not appear; measured against another copy, unresolved V genes explain less than half of the discrepancy, and the remainder lacks a known reason. The sample has roughly 90,000 clones on record, 90% to 95% of them singletons. The ten largest clones add up to roughly 1.5% of the sample. Of note for this clone: The specificity of this receptor is unknown. Per-base qualities were not stored, and no clone one base away is much larger.

The CDR3 spans 14 residues, from the cysteine through the phenylalanine. Only CDR3 DNA remains: 42 bases, in frame from the first base. V is shortened by 1 base, J by 5 bases, and the region joining them spans 9 bases. CDR1 and CDR2, per the germline V gene (reference sequence), are LNHNV and YYDKDF. The chain links TRBV15 with TRBJ1-5; no D gene is confidently identified. The sample consisted of blood. This clonotype was sampled from a woman in her 30s in good health. The DNA sequence is TGTGCCACCAGCAGAGGGACGCGGTATCAGCCCCAGCATTTT. It translates to CATSRGTRYQPQHF. Reference TRBV15 and TRBJ1-5 proteins supply the regions before and after the CDR3; the full variable domain is: DAMVIQNPRYQVTQFGKPVTLSCSQTLNHNVMYWYQQKSSQAPKLLFHYYDKDFNNEADTPDNFQSRRPNTSFCFLDIRSPGLGDTAMYLCATSRGTRYQPQHFGDGTRLSIL.